This TCR beta chain derives from a study of OX40 agonist ivuxolimab in advanced cancers. Overall study: An agonistic human IgG2 monoclonal antibody against OX40 (CD134) was given. Every patient in dose escalation had hepatocellular carcinoma, melanoma, renal cell or head and neck cancer. A history of anti-PD-1, anti-PD-L1 or anti-CTLA-4 therapy was acceptable, and 30% to 45% had some.

For this clone: Its antigen is still unknown. Other DNA variants within this sample encode the same CDR3.

V was trimmed by 4 bases and J by 2 bases, leaving 8 bases between them. Germline-derived CDR1 and CDR2 are LGHNA and YNFKEQ. The CDR3 is 14 residues long. General study findings and limits: Compared with CD4+, CD8+ T cells on average had more expanded clones.

Using immunoSEQ multiplex PCR, the repertoire was profiled, and TCRdb retains in-frame clones only, with some absent. The repertoire holds approximately 89,000 clones, with about 83% as singletons. Here the sequenced sample was CD4+ or CD8+ T cells sorted from blood, taken in a trial of the OX40 agonist ivuxolimab. This chain joins TRBV4-2 and TRBJ2-2; TRBD2 might be the D (6 bases). The sequence derives from an adult with an advanced solid tumor such as melanoma, head and neck, liver or kidney cancer. The CDR3 DNA is TGTGCCAGCAGCCCCGGGGGAAACACCGGGGAGCTGTTTTTT. Protein product: CASSPGGNTGELFF.